The next 23 T cell receptor beta chains were all read from a single sample in a study of CD8 T cells in Susac syndrome. Random hexamers were used to reverse transcribe an amount of about 0.45 to 1 ug RNA. MiXCR was run by TCRdb on the immunoSEQ multiplex PCR reads, yielding one entry per CDR3 protein. The sample includes approximately 140,000 distinct CDR3 sequences, approximately 96% of them seen just once. Sequences were obtained from CD4+ T cells from PBMCs. The source of these receptors is a human donor with multiple sclerosis.

This sequence joins TRBV19 and TRBJ2-1; TRBD1 matches 7 bases. The CDR3 has 11 amino acids. With 4 bases clipped from V and 14 bases from J, the junction kept 5 bases outside the gene matches. The germline gives CDR1 LNHDA, CDR2 SQIVND (reference sequence). DNA for the CDR3: TGTGCCAGTAGTAGGGGACAGCCTAAGTTCTTC. Its translation is CASSRGQPKFF.

The CDR3 loop reads CASSWDSTDTQYF. The DNA for the CDR3 is TGTGCCAGCAGTTGGGACAGCACAGATACGCAGTATTTT. J is TRBJ2-3 and V is TRBV6-6; either TRBD1 or TRBD2 may supply D (5 bases each). The CDR3 spans 13 residues. Trimming pared 4 bases from V and 0 bases from J, leaving 5 bases between. Germline CDR1 is MNHNY and CDR2 is SVGAGI (reference sequence).

This clonotype came up once. The rearrangement uses TRBV20-1 and TRBJ2-5; perhaps D is TRBD1 or TRBD2 (7 bases each). CDR3 size: 15 residues. Germline V gene lookup returns CDR1 DFQATT and CDR2 SNEGSKA (reference sequence). V lost 3 bases to trimming and J lost 4 bases, with 18 bases between them. The CDR3 coding sequence is TGCAGTGCTAGGTCTCCCCAGGGGGGGAGAGAGACCCAGTACTTC. The encoded protein is CSARSPQGGRETQYF.

The CDR3 spells CASSKENLSGANVLTF. The CDR3 region has the DNA TGTGCCAGCAGTAAAGAAAACCTTTCTGGGGCCAACGTCCTGACTTTC. This sequence joins TRBV12-3 or TRBV12-4 and TRBJ2-6; the D is unclear. The CDR3 runs 16 residues. Trimming removed 5 bases at V and 1 base at J, with 12 bases between.

The chain employs TRBV24-1 and TRBJ2-2; D may be TRBD1 (5 bases). The V gene's germline CDR1 is KGHDR and CDR2 SFDVKD. The CDR3 covers 14 residues. Trimming took off 9 bases at V and 4 bases at J, with 14 bases between the two ends. The DNA of the CDR3 is TGTGCCACCCGCTTGGGGCCAGGCACCGGGGAGCTGTTTTTT. This sequence encodes CATRLGPGTGELFF.

The chain is built from TRBV10-2 and TRBJ2-5; either TRBD1 or TRBD2 may supply D (5 bases each). The germline V and J ends were trimmed by 4 bases and 5 bases, with 11 bases remaining between them. Germline-derived CDR1 and CDR2 are WSHSY and SAAADI. The CDR3 spans 13 residues. CDR3 nucleotide sequence: TGCGCCAGCAGTGTCCAGGGACGGGAGACCCAGTACTTC. This sequence encodes CASSVQGRETQYF.

The rearrangement joins TRBV27 to TRBJ2-7; 8 bases agree with TRBD2. The CDR3 contains 15 residues. J was trimmed by 2 bases and V by 3 bases; bases with no gene match: 6. Germline CDR1 is MNHEY and CDR2 is SMNVEV (reference sequence). Here the CDR3 reads CASSFEAGVPYEQYF. The CDR3 DNA reads as TGTGCCAGCAGTTTCGAAGCGGGAGTACCCTACGAGCAGTACTTC.

This rearrangement joins TRBV19 to TRBJ1-1, with 9 bases identical to TRBD1. CDR1 LNHDA and CDR2 SQIVND come from the germline V gene (reference sequence). V was clipped by 5 bases and J by 5 bases; unmatched bases: 12. The length of the CDR3 is 16 residues. This chain's CDR3 is CASSQQGAMFLTEAFF. The CDR3 DNA sequence: TGTGCCAGTAGTCAACAGGGGGCAATGTTCCTGACTGAAGCTTTCTTT.

J is TRBJ1-5 and V is TRBV7-2, with a possible D match to TRBD1 (5 bases). The ends were cut back, 4 bases at V and 1 base at J, with 11 bases in the middle. There are 15 residues in the CDR3. Germline V lookup: CDR1 SGHTA, CDR2 FQGNSA. The CDR3 loop is CASSSQGLSNQPQHF. CDR3 in DNA: TGTGCCAGCAGCTCTCAGGGCCTAAGCAATCAGCCCCAGCATTTT.

The CDR3 spells CSAGYNEQFF. In DNA form, the CDR3 reads TGCAGCGCAGGGTACAATGAGCAGTTCTTC. The chain has TRBV29-1 and TRBJ2-1; D might be TRBD1 (5 bases). In germline, CDR1 is SQVTM, CDR2 ANQGSEA. Trimming took 7 bases from V and 4 from J, leaving 5 bases between them. The CDR3 has 10 amino acids.

This rearrangement joins TRBV6-1 to TRBJ1-5; D might be TRBD1 (5 bases). The CDR3 runs to 13 residues. Trimming removed 6 bases at V and 5 bases at J, with 11 bases between. Germline CDR1 is MNHNS and CDR2 is SASEGT. The CDR3 DNA sequence: TGTGCCAGCAGACGGGACGGTGATCAGCCCCAGCATTTT. Its protein product is CASRRDGDQPQHF.

A note on this clonotype: At one boundary the junction diverges from the germline segment, which might be a read error. The rearrangement links TRBV5-1 to TRBJ1-1; 7 bases are a match to TRBD1. There are 14 residues in the CDR3. Germline values: CDR1 SGHRS, CDR2 YFSETQ. DNA of the CDR3: TGCGCCAGCAGTTCCGGGACAGCCCGGGGGGTTTTCTACTTT. Its translation: CASSSGTARGVFYF.

This chain joins TRBV20-1 and TRBJ2-7; D uncertain. CDR1 DFQATT and CDR2 SNEGSKA come from the germline V gene (reference sequence). The CDR3 has 11 amino acids. The V and J ends lost 4 bases and 4 bases respectively, with 8 bases between them. The CDR3 sequence is CSAIQAYEQYF. The CDR3 bases are TGCAGTGCTATACAAGCATACGAGCAGTACTTC.

This chain links TRBV29-1 with TRBJ2-1; 14 nucleotides align to TRBD2. Per germline, CDR1 SQVTM and CDR2 ANQGSEA. The CDR3 is 15 residues long. Trimming removed 2 bases from V and 9 bases from J; junction bases left unmatched: 6. For the CDR3, the DNA is TGCAGCGTTGAAAGGACTAGCGGGAGGTCGGGTGAGCAGTTCTTC. Translation gives CSVERTSGRSGEQFF.

V and J are TRBV10-3 and TRBJ2-1; TRBD1 agrees at 8 bases. The CDR3 runs to 13 residues. The V segment lost 7 bases and the J segment 10 bases; nucleotides outside the gene matches: 9. In germline, CDR1 is ENHRY, CDR2 SYGVKD. The CDR3 coding sequence is TGTGCCATCAAGGAAGGACAGGGAAGAGAGCAGTTCTTC. It specifies CAIKEGQGREQFF.

This rearrangement joins TRBV15 to TRBJ2-5; 10 bases match TRBD2. Germline V gives CDR1 LNHNV, CDR2 YYDKDF (reference sequence). CDR3 size: 14 residues. Trimming cost V 3 bases and J 2 bases; bases outside gene matches: 0. The CDR3 loop reads CATSRGLAQETQYF. CDR3 DNA: TGTGCCACCAGCAGGGGACTAGCGCAAGAGACCCAGTACTTC. The whole variable domain, remainder taken from reference TRBV15 and TRBJ2-5, is DAMVIQNPRYQVTQFGKPVTLSCSQTLNHNVMYWYQQKSSQAPKLLFHYYDKDFNNEADTPDNFQSRRPNTSFCFLDIRSPGLGDTAMYLCATSRGLAQETQYFGPGTRLLVL.

V usage is TRBV13 and J usage is TRBJ2-2; D ambiguous. Trimming left V 5 bases short and J 2 bases short, with 9 bases between. CDR3 length equals 14 residues. Germline-derived CDR1 and CDR2 are PRHDT and FYEKMQ (reference sequence). Here the CDR3 DNA reads TGTGCCAGCAGCGCACGACTCAACACCGGGGAGCTGTTTTTT. Its translation: CASSARLNTGELFF.

The chain is built from TRBV29-1 and TRBJ2-3, with a possible D match to TRBD2 (6 bases). The V gene lost 4 bases and the J gene lost 0 bases, with 17 bases spanning the gap. The CDR3 sequence is 16 residues long. Germline assignment: CDR1 SQVTM and CDR2 ANQGSEA. CDR3 bases: TGCAGCGTTGGTGTTAACGCGGGGCCTAGCACAGATACGCAGTATTTT. This gives the protein CSVGVNAGPSTDTQYF.

This clonotype was found once. The V and J genes are TRBV20-1 and TRBJ2-1, with 9 bases identical to TRBD1. Germline V gene data show CDR1 as DFQATT and CDR2 as SNEGSKA (reference sequence). Trimming removed 0 bases from V and 7 bases from J; junction bases left unmatched: 10. The CDR3 spans 16 residues. Written as DNA, the CDR3 is TGCAGTGCTAGAGAGGCCGGGACAGGGTGGAGGAATGAGCAGTTCTTC. Its translation: CSAREAGTGWRNEQFF.

The chain links TRBV12-3 or TRBV12-4 to TRBJ1-2; D is unclear. V lost 5 bases to trimming and J lost 7 bases, with 20 bases between them. The CDR3 contains 15 residues. CDR3: CASSPHRVSEAGYTF. CDR3 sequence (DNA): TGTGCCAGCAGTCCCCACCGGGTTAGTGAGGCTGGCTACACCTTC.

This chain links TRBV12-3 or TRBV12-4 with TRBJ1-6; D gene ambiguous. The CDR3 consists of 13 residues. The germline V and J ends were trimmed by 6 bases and 7 bases, with 10 bases remaining between them. CDR3 sequence: CASRGLINSPLHF. The CDR3 DNA is TGTGCCAGCAGGGGCCTTATCAATTCACCCCTCCACTTT.

The table lists this clonotype with a count of one. The chain recombines TRBV12-5 with TRBJ1-1, with 7 positions matching TRBD1. Germline CDR1 reads LGHNT; CDR2 reads FRNRAP. The CDR3 has 14 residues. V dropped 5 bases and J dropped 1; count of bases not matched to a gene: 4. CDR3 residues: CASGAGTANTEAFF. CDR3 sequence (DNA): TGTGCTAGTGGTGCCGGGACAGCGAACACTGAAGCTTTCTTT. Combining the CDR3 with reference TRBV12-5 and TRBJ1-1 gives the whole variable domain DARVTQTPRHKVTEMGQEVTMRCQPILGHNTVFWYRQTMMQGLELLAYFRNRAPLDDSGMPKDRFSAEMPDATLATLKIQPSEPRDSAVYFCASGAGTANTEAFFGQGTRLTVV.

This chain links TRBV20-1 with TRBJ2-7, with 9 bases aligning to TRBD2. V lost 6 bases and J lost 4; bases outside the gene matches: 10. The germline gives CDR1 DFQATT, CDR2 SNEGSKA (reference sequence). The CDR3 has 14 amino acids. As DNA, the CDR3 is TGCAGTGCCACATTGGCGGGAGGGATGTACGAGCAGTACTTC. This translates into CSATLAGGMYEQYF.